This T cell receptor beta chain stems from a study of cytomegalovirus exposure and HLA in healthy donors (dated by TCRdb to 2016 to 2017). Background on the whole study: According to an earlier analysis of 587 of the donors, some 180 million T cells yielded 117 million unique TCR beta sequences and 250 to 350 Gb of sequence data. An early release covering more than 500 HLA-typed donors comprised approximately 300 gigabases of sequencing data and some 79 million unique TCR sequences. Of the approximately 400 genotyped donors, roughly 80% were placed in the genetic ancestry cluster associated with self-reported Caucasian donors. The study aimed to test whether cataloging public T cell receptors could reveal signatures of past pathogen exposure. The study profiled the T cell repertoires of hundreds of subjects by immunosequencing and related them to cytomegalovirus serostatus. A separate validation cohort of 100 to 150 different subjects was used in addition to the 666-subject first cohort. The study combined high-throughput TCR immunosequencing, statistical association of individual TCRs with disease status, and machine learning to predict cytomegalovirus infection status. A later analysis re-analyzed previously published TCR beta repertoires from about 730 donors and added high-resolution HLA genotyping to study TCR occurrence patterns. In the later analysis, no new phenotypic data were used to find candidate immune exposures; instead, reliance was placed on TCR beta sequences and their occurrence across donors. An earlier analysis of several hundred of the donors applied high-throughput TCR beta sequencing to assess whether each TCR beta V gene segment acted as functional or pseudogenic. Alongside the repertoire data, information on donor age, sex, ethnicity and CMV serostatus was compiled. In a later genetic analysis, genome-wide SNP genotypes for about 55% of the roughly 700 donors were used, and that subset was treated as a discovery cohort. Every discovery cohort repertoire had been produced on one sequencing platform. Class I and class II HLA loci were covered by the typing at four-digit resolution. The number of typed donors differed by locus: roughly 620-630 for A, B, C, DRB1 and DQB1; 522 for DQA1; 600 to 610 for DPA1; and roughly 470 for DPB1. Because of strong linkage in the cohort, roughly five DR-DQ haplotypes were treated as single units for association and clustering. Across approximately 420 genotyped donors of the cohort, an average of 235,054 unique TCR beta nucleotide sequences per donor were sequenced, and 15% to 20% of those sequences were non-productive. General study outcomes and caveats: At a false discovery rate of 0.05, a later analysis linked approximately 18,000 TCR beta sequences to specific HLA alleles. An association between a missense DCLRE1C variant and V-gene and J-gene trimming of TCR beta chains was found in a later genetic analysis and replicated in an independent cohort. CMV serostatus was the only immune exposure information available for the cohort. The cohort was sequenced for TCR beta chains only, and without alpha or paired-chain data the features that could be detected were limited. Cytomegalovirus status was reported to be diagnosed by the classifier with high specificity and sensitivity in both the original and validation cohorts. Strong co-occurrence of HLA alleles, especially DR and DQ, made assigning TCR associations to individual alleles difficult. In a later genetic analysis, fewer N-insertions in productive TCRs were reported among donors in an Asian-associated ancestry cluster than the approximately 630-donor mean. Because HLA typing was missing for some donors at each locus, association tests included only the typed subset. A later analysis found that most CMV-associated TCR beta chains appeared HLA-restricted, with HLA associations seemingly driven largely by CMV exposure. It was suggested by the authors that the approach could potentially be generalized to other disease states and immunological phenotypes. A few of the identified cytomegalovirus-associated TCR beta chains were confirmed in vitro to be specific for cytomegalovirus antigens. The study listed 150 to 200 TCR beta chains as associated with cytomegalovirus. In a later analysis, several top co-occurrence clusters were reported to appear linked to parvovirus B19, influenza, CMV and Epstein-Barr virus. In an earlier analysis of about 600 of the donors, most TCR beta V segments appeared in productive rearrangements about 87% or about 30% of the time, broadly matching IMGT annotations. Some IMGT-functional V segments, including TRBV6-2 and TRBV6-3, could not be told apart with the 87-base-pair reads, so those segments were excluded. Correlated functional status among segregating V segments might reflect linkage disequilibrium, but an unknown experimental factor could not be ruled out. In a later analysis, the rate of TCR association differed among HLA loci, with DRB1 alleles having the most associated TCRs and HLA-C alleles having the fewest. Most TCR sequences were observed very rarely across donors, whereas some public TCRs were present in many individuals. A further reported finding was that TCR beta sequences accurately predicted the HLA-A and HLA-B alleles for most subjects in the first cohort. In a later analysis, HLA-associated TCR beta chains showed more clonal expansion and lower generation probabilities than non-associated chains that were equally common. The presence/absence analyses assumed that sequencing depth was roughly uniform across donors, and that assumption may not be true. A cluster of highly shared sequence variants was judged likely to represent a technical artifact of the sequencing pipeline. Fewer than 20 rarely observed V segments, including chromosome 9 orphons, were excluded from the earlier analysis of some 590 of the donors because counts were too low.

As concerns this clone: Its antigen target is currently unknown. One junction end disagrees with the germline gene, perhaps due to a read error.

The CDR3 sequence holds 15 residues, the cysteine and phenylalanine included. The kept DNA is CDR3 alone, 45 bases in frame from the first base. From a lookup of the germline V gene (reference sequence), CDR1 and CDR2 are SSHAT and FNYEAQ. Libraries came from the immunoSEQ multiplex PCR assay. For the multiplex PCR, a mixture combining 60 forward primers for TCR Vbeta segments and 13 reverse primers for TCR Jbeta segments was used. The CDR3 region of rearranged TCR beta genes was amplified from genomic DNA with a multiplex PCR assay. On the Illumina HiSeq System, the amplified TCR beta libraries were sequenced as 87-base-pair reads. From the authors' description of their analysis: In a later analysis, 70 million to 95 million unique TCR beta chains were counted across the approximately 640 repertoires, and some 10 million of these chains were shared by at least two donors. To remove PCR and sequencing errors, raw reads were error-corrected and collapsed into unique sequences using a nearest-neighbor algorithm that merged closely related sequences. V, D and J gene segments were assigned by aligning CDR3 sequences to IMGT reference sequences. For a sequence to be retained, a match of at least six nucleotides was required to both a V gene segment and a J gene segment. Rearrangements were classified as productive when the CDR3 lacked stop codons and remained in frame with V and J, and all other rearrangements were classified as non-productive. CDR3 was defined by IMGT convention, running from the second conserved V-encoded cysteine to the conserved J-encoded phenylalanine. The earlier analysis of about 590 of the donors excluded sequences that lacked an unambiguous match to a single V gene segment. An earlier analysis of a few hundred of the donors called V segments functional above 56.7% productive rearrangements and segregating when the between-donor standard deviation exceeded 5%. A statistical classification framework was developed to diagnose cytomegalovirus status using the catalog of TCR beta chain sequences. In a later analysis, TCR nucleotide sequences were compared against IMGT/GENE-DB human TR gene sequences so that V and J genes could be assigned. A later analysis assigned CDR3 sequences and most-parsimonious VDJ recombination scenarios with the TCRdist pipeline. In a later analysis, each TCR beta chain was defined by its CDR3 amino acid sequence together with its V-gene family, and reads without a unique V-gene family were excluded. As a way to deal with suspected cross-contamination and a sequencing artifact, a later analysis dropped roughly 600 nucleotide sequences that were highly shared and had low generation probability. For each public chain, a later analysis derived a clonal expansion index from normalized ranks of inferred template counts within each repertoire. In a later analysis, generation probabilities were computed with a VDJ recombination model fitted to out-of-frame rearrangements, and the resulting probabilities were checked against IGoR. Hypergeometric tests were used in a later analysis to score TCR-TCR, TCR-HLA and TCR-CMV co-occurrence, with a repertoire-size bias correction applied to the TCR pairs. False discovery rates were estimated in a later analysis by permuting HLA or CMV assignments 20 times. A later analysis grouped co-occurring TCRs with DBSCAN, adding TCRdist sequence similarity when clustering within HLA-allele-positive subsets. Repertoires with fewer than 30,000 or more than 120,000 public chains were left out of co-occurrence clustering, as were a handful of repertoires with anomalous nucleotide sharing. Imported from immuneACCESS, the table was reduced by TCRdb to in-frame sequences with V and J called. These copies leave out some clones; in studies compared against another copy, an unresolved V gene accounts for under half, and the cause of the remainder is not known. That table furnishes V, J and clone size, whereas the DNA furnished D and trimming. The sample yields more than 50,000 clones; 65% to 80% were counted once. The ten top clones hold around a third of the sample.

The cohort was made up of approximately 670 healthy bone marrow donors. All cohort members were sampled while nominally healthy, although unrecorded immune exposures were likely present. The donor was CMV seropositive and was included in the group of 289 seropositive cohort members. A peripheral blood sample was collected from each donor, and TCR beta sequencing was performed on peripheral blood mononuclear cells. The Qiagen DNeasy Blood Extraction Kit was used to extract genomic DNA from the blood cell samples. The sequenced sample was PBMCs. This sequence uses TRBV7-7 and TRBJ2-5; TRBD2 is a possible D gene, resting on 6 matching bases. This TCR was recovered from a man aged 35 to 55 in good health and CMV-seropositive. In nucleotides, the sequence is TGTGCTAGCAGCCGACTAGGAGGGTCTCAAGAGACCCAGTACTTC. This encodes CASSRLGGSQETQYF.